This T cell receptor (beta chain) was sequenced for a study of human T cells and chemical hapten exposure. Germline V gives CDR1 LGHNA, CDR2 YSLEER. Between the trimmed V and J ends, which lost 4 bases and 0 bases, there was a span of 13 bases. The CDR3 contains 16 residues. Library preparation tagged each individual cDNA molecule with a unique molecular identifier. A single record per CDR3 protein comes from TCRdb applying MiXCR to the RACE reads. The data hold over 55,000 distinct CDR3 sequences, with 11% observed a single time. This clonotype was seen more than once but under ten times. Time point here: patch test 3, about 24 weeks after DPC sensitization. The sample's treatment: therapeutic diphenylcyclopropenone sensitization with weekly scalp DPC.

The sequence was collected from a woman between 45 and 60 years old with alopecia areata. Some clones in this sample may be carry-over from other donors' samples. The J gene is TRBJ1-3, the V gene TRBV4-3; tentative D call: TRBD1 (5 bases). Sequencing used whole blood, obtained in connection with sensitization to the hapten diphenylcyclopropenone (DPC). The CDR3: CASSLAGPLSGNTIYF. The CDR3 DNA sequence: TGCGCCAGCAGCCTGGCAGGGCCTCTCTCTGGAAACACCATATATTTT.